The 30 T cell receptor beta chains below all came from one sample that was sequenced in a study of cytomegalovirus exposure and HLA in healthy donors. PCR involved 60 Vbeta and 13 Jbeta primers. TCRdb's copy holds only in-frame clones and misses some; the assay was immunoSEQ multiplex PCR. This table has about 160,000 clones, roughly four fifths appearing once. What was sequenced was PBMCs. Source of these receptors: a woman in her thirties or forties in good health and CMV-seronegative.

The rearrangement uses TRBV5-4 and TRBJ2-7, with a possible D match to TRBD1 (7 bases). This CDR3 has 15 amino acids. CDR1 SGHNT and CDR2 YYREEE come from the germline V gene (reference sequence). Trimming cost V 4 bases and J 1 base, with 15 bases left between them. Here the CDR3 reads CASSPGGSGSYEQYF. CDR3 sequence (DNA): TGTGCCAGCAGCCCAGGGGGTAGCGGTTCCTACGAGCAGTACTTC.

V usage is TRBV5-1 and J usage is TRBJ2-5; 7 nucleotides align to TRBD2. With 10 bases clipped from V and 4 bases from J, the junction kept 13 bases outside the gene matches. Germline loops: CDR1 SGHRS, CDR2 YFSETQ. The CDR3 sequence is 14 residues long. The CDR3 is CAGAPGGATETQYF. The CDR3 DNA follows: TGCGCCGGAGCCCCGGGGGGTGCCACAGAGACCCAGTACTTC.

V usage is TRBV9 and J usage is TRBJ2-1, with TRBD2 matching 9 bases. Germline V gives CDR1 SGDLS, CDR2 YYNGEE. V shed 4 bases, J shed 2 bases, and the junction held 10 bases outside the gene matches. This CDR3 spans 17 amino acids. CDR3 region: CASSPRLAGGTYNEQFF. CDR3 DNA sequence: TGTGCCAGCAGCCCACGTTTGGCGGGGGGGACCTACAATGAGCAGTTCTTC.

The V call is TRBV7-9, the J call TRBJ2-1; 11 positions agree with TRBD1. This CDR3 region has 12 residues. Germline V CDR1 and CDR2: SEHNR, FQNEAQ (reference sequence). The CDR3 protein is CSRGTGGIEQFF. The CDR3 region has the DNA TGTTCCCGCGGGACAGGGGGTATTGAGCAGTTCTTC.

The chain has TRBV7-8 and TRBJ1-2, with 9 bases lining up with TRBD1. CDR3 size: 15 residues. The trim removed 5 bases at V and 5 bases at J, leaving 9 bases unmatched. Germline assignment: CDR1 SGHVS and CDR2 FQNEAQ. The CDR3 DNA is TGTGCCAGCAGCCTAGGCCGGGACAGGGTGTATGGCTACACCTTC. Protein: CASSLGRDRVYGYTF. The full variable domain, rest sourced from reference TRBV7-8 and TRBJ1-2, is GAGVSQSPRYKVAKRGQDVALRCDPISGHVSLFWYQQALGQGPEFLTYFQNEAQLDKSGLPSDRFFAERPEGSVSTLKIQRTQQEDSAVYLCASSLGRDRVYGYTFGSGTRLTVV.

J is TRBJ1-3 and V is TRBV15, with D possibly being TRBD1 (5 bases). Per germline, CDR1 LNHNV and CDR2 YYDKDF (reference sequence). The CDR3 spans 15 residues. V lost 5 bases and J lost 2, with 13 bases in between. The CDR3 nucleotides are TGTGCCACCAGCCCTCGGACACTTCCTGGAAACACCATATATTTT. Translation: CATSPRTLPGNTIYF.

The V and J genes are TRBV28 and TRBJ1-6, with unresolved D. V was cut by 5 bases and J by 10 bases, with 15 bases left in between. The CDR3 is made up of 14 amino acids. The germline V gene encodes CDR1 MDHEN and CDR2 SYDVKM. CDR3 sequence (DNA): TGTGCCAGCAGTCCCCTAGTGTCGGGGTCACCCCTCCACTTT. Its protein is CASSPLVSGSPLHF.

J is TRBJ2-5 and V is TRBV10-2, with D unresolved. The CDR3 totals 13 residues. V gave up 4 bases and J gave up 1 base, with 7 bases separating them. CDR1 and CDR2 (germline): WSHSY, SAAADI. DNA for the CDR3: TGCGCCAGCAGTGTGACACGCCAAGAGACCCAGTACTTC. Protein sequence: CASSVTRQETQYF.

The J gene is TRBJ1-1, the V gene TRBV27, with a weak D call TRBD1 (6 bases). Germline V lookup: CDR1 MNHEY, CDR2 SMNVEV (reference sequence). Trimming stripped 0 bases from V and 1 base from J, with 9 bases between. The CDR3 spans 15 residues. CDR3 loop: CASSLSSRGNTEAFF. CDR3 bases: TGTGCCAGCAGTTTATCTTCCAGGGGGAACACTGAAGCTTTCTTT.

In its sample, this clone was seen once. This chain connects TRBV5-1 to TRBJ1-5; possible D gene TRBD1, 6 bases. CDR1 and CDR2 from the germline V gene are SGHRS and YFSETQ. CDR3 length: 15 residues. The V gene lost 0 bases and the J gene lost 0 bases, with 7 bases spanning the gap. Written as DNA, the CDR3 is TGCGCCAGCAGCTTGGGGACAGCTAGCAATCAGCCCCAGCATTTT. Its protein product is CASSLGTASNQPQHF.

The chain has TRBV9 and TRBJ2-7; tentatively, D is TRBD1 (5 bases). The CDR3 runs to 14 residues. The germline V and J ends were trimmed by 3 bases and 0 bases, with 10 bases remaining between them. Germline V gene data show CDR1 as SGDLS and CDR2 as YYNGEE. The CDR3 DNA is TGTGCCAGCAGCGCCACAGGAAGCTCCTACGAGCAGTACTTC. Translated: CASSATGSSYEQYF.

The chain links TRBV6-1 to TRBJ1-1, with 7 bases lining up with TRBD1. Unmatched junction bases numbered 3, after V lost 4 bases and J lost 1 base. The germline CDR1 and CDR2 sequences are MNHNS and SASEGT. This CDR3 comprises 14 residues. The CDR3 here is CASSVGQENTEAFF. The CDR3, as DNA: TGTGCCAGCAGTGTTGGACAGGAGAACACTGAAGCTTTCTTT.

J is TRBJ1-1 and V is TRBV7-9; tentatively, D is TRBD1 (5 bases). The V end lost 5 bases, the J end lost 1 base, and 17 bases lay between the germline ends. The CDR3 runs 16 residues. CDR1 is SEHNR, CDR2 FQNEAQ, per germline (reference sequence). CDR3: CASSPRRQTKNTEAFF. In DNA form, the CDR3 reads TGTGCCAGCAGCCCTCGCCGACAGACCAAGAACACTGAAGCTTTCTTT.

This chain uses TRBV18 with TRBJ2-3, with a possible D match to TRBD1 (5 bases). The CDR3 runs to 16 residues. V was clipped by 0 bases and J by 1 base, with 11 bases between them. In germline, CDR1 is KGHSH, CDR2 LQKENI. This CDR3 reads CASSPPGRARTDTQYF. CDR3 DNA: TGTGCCAGCTCACCACCGGGCAGGGCCCGCACAGATACGCAGTATTTT.

In this sample, this clone turned up once. The genes are TRBV7-6 and TRBJ1-2; D gene unclear. From germline, CDR1 is SGHVS and CDR2 FNYEAQ. Trimming took 3 bases from V and 0 from J, leaving 14 bases between them. CDR3 length equals 16 residues. The CDR3 protein is CASSFLIRKPNYGYTF. DNA of the CDR3: TGTGCCAGCAGCTTTTTAATCCGCAAGCCTAACTATGGCTACACCTTC.

This clone was found once. The J gene is TRBJ2-3, the V gene TRBV4-2; no firm D call. V lost 0 bases and J lost 6, with 7 bases in between. CDR3 length: 13 residues. Germline assignment: CDR1 LGHNA and CDR2 YNFKEQ. CDR3 nucleotide sequence: TGTGCCAGCAGCCAAGATAACCGGGATACGCAGTATTTT. Translation gives CASSQDNRDTQYF.

This clone showed up just once. The chain joins TRBV11-2 to TRBJ2-7; the match to TRBD2 covers 7 bases. The CDR3 runs 18 residues. The germline gives CDR1 SGHAT, CDR2 FQNNGV. V gave up 1 base and J gave up 0 bases; unmatched junction bases: 12. The CDR3 DNA is TGTGCCAGCAGCTTAGCGCGACCATCCGGGACTACCTCCTACGAGCAGTACTTC. It specifies CASSLARPSGTTSYEQYF.

The chain has TRBV19 and TRBJ2-5; tentative D call: TRBD2 (5 bases). V lost 2 bases and J 2 bases, leaving 15 bases between the germline ends. The germline V gene encodes CDR1 LNHDA and CDR2 SQIVND (reference sequence). The CDR3 has 16 residues. DNA for the CDR3: TGTGCCAGTAGTATATCTGTCGGGGTAACACAAGAGACCCAGTACTTC. It is translated as CASSISVGVTQETQYF.

This clone showed up just once. The chain is built from TRBV27 and TRBJ2-1, with D hard to call. With 5 bases removed from V and 4 bases from J, the gap between germline ends came to 15 bases. This CDR3 comprises 15 residues. The germline gives CDR1 MNHEY, CDR2 SMNVEV (reference sequence). CDR3 DNA sequence: TGTGCCAGCAGTCCGATAGTACAGCAATACAATGAGCAGTTCTTC. This codes for CASSPIVQQYNEQFF.

This chain links TRBV27 with TRBJ2-2; TRBD1 matches 7 bases. This CDR3 comprises 15 residues. Germline loops: CDR1 MNHEY, CDR2 SMNVEV (reference sequence). The junction had 9 bases not matched to a gene; V was cut back by 4 bases and J by 7 bases. The CDR3 sequence: CASSSITGVGGELFF. The DNA of the CDR3 is TGTGCCAGCAGTTCAATAACAGGGGTCGGCGGGGAGCTGTTTTTT.

CDR3 amino acids: CASSLVAGNGYTF. CDR3 DNA: TGTGCCAGCAGCTTGGTGGCAGGGAATGGCTACACCTTC. The V call is TRBV5-6, the J call TRBJ1-2; TRBD1 is a possible D gene (5 bases). Per germline, CDR1 SGHDT and CDR2 YYEEEE. CDR3 length: 13 residues. V was shortened by 0 bases and J by 6 bases, with 9 bases between the two germline ends.

J is TRBJ2-7 and V is TRBV2, with TRBD1 matching over 7 bases. V was pared by 2 bases and J by 2 bases, with 3 bases of the junction left unmatched. Germline V gene lookup returns CDR1 SNHLY and CDR2 FYNNEI. The CDR3 loop spans 14 amino acids. The CDR3 protein is CASSEQGETYEQYF. CDR3 DNA: TGTGCCAGCAGTGAACAGGGGGAAACCTACGAGCAGTACTTC.

The rearrangement links TRBV6-5 to TRBJ1-3, with 7 bases that match TRBD1. The CDR3 sequence is 16 residues long. Trimming at V came to 0 bases and at J to 0 bases, leaving 2 bases not matched to a gene. Germline V CDR1 and CDR2: MNHEY, SVGAGI. The CDR3 nucleotides read TGTGCCAGCAGTTACTCGGGACAGACCTCTGGAAACACCATATATTTT. Translated, it gives CASSYSGQTSGNTIYF.

V is TRBV5-1 and J is TRBJ2-3, with D perhaps matching TRBD2 (6 bases). Germline V gene lookup returns CDR1 SGHRS and CDR2 YFSETQ. Trimming removed 5 bases from V and 3 bases from J, with 19 bases in between. The length of the CDR3 is 16 residues. CDR3 nucleotides: TGCGCCAGCAGTTCTGGACATGCCGGGGGTACAGATACGCAGTATTTT. Translating it yields CASSSGHAGGTDTQYF.

This chain links TRBV5-1 with TRBJ2-3; 11 nucleotides match TRBD2. The ends lost 4 bases at V and 2 bases at J; junction bases unmatched: 9. Germline CDR1 is SGHRS and CDR2 is YFSETQ. The CDR3 is made up of 17 amino acids. CDR3: CASSLEGLADYTDTQYF. CDR3 bases: TGCGCCAGCAGCCTAGAGGGACTAGCGGATTACACAGATACGCAGTATTTT.

The V and J genes are TRBV7-9 and TRBJ1-2; D unclear. From germline, CDR1 is SEHNR and CDR2 FQNEAQ (reference sequence). The length of the CDR3 is 14 residues. V was trimmed by 5 bases and J by 6 bases, leaving 16 bases between them. The CDR3: CASSASGYGDGYTF. The CDR3 nucleotides are TGTGCCAGCAGCGCCTCGGGTTACGGGGATGGCTACACCTTC. The full variable domain, with the rest looked up from reference TRBV7-9 and TRBJ1-2, is DTGVSQNPRHKITKRGQNVTFRCDPISEHNRLYWYRQTLGQGPEFLTYFQNEAQLEKSRLLSDRFSAERPKGSFSTLEIQRTEQGDSAMYLCASSASGYGDGYTFGSGTRLTVV.

This chain uses TRBV6-4 with TRBJ1-2, with 8 positions matching TRBD1. Germline loops: CDR1 MRHNA, CDR2 SNTAGT. The J segment lost 7 bases and the V segment lost 2 bases, leaving 9 bases of the junction unmatched. The CDR3 sequence is 15 residues long. This chain's CDR3 is CASSDRTGSVFGYTF. Here the CDR3 DNA reads TGTGCCAGCAGTGACCGGACAGGGTCTGTCTTTGGCTACACCTTC.

This chain connects TRBV16 to TRBJ1-1; D gene ambiguous. The V and J ends lost 6 bases and 5 bases respectively, with 19 bases between them. The germline CDR1 and CDR2 sequences are KGHSY and FQNENV. The length of the CDR3 is 15 residues. The CDR3 here is CASRHPGEGGTEAFF. The CDR3 region has the DNA TGTGCCAGCAGACACCCCGGAGAGGGTGGGACTGAAGCTTTCTTT.

The V and J genes are TRBV10-3 and TRBJ1-2; a weak D match, TRBD1 (5 bases). This CDR3 region has 13 residues. V dropped 9 bases and J dropped 1 base, with 12 bases sitting between them. The germline gives CDR1 ENHRY, CDR2 SYGVKD. The CDR3 DNA follows: TGTGCCATAAACGTCGGGGGTAACTATGGCTACACCTTC. As protein: CAINVGGNYGYTF.

This chain joins TRBV14 and TRBJ2-5; maybe TRBD1 (8 bases). The V gene's germline CDR1 is SGHDN and CDR2 FVKESK. The CDR3 has 14 residues. V was pared by 5 bases and J by 4 bases, with 14 bases between. The CDR3 loop is CASSTGGAGETQYF. In DNA, the CDR3 is TGTGCCAGCAGCACAGGGGGGGCCGGAGAGACCCAGTACTTC.